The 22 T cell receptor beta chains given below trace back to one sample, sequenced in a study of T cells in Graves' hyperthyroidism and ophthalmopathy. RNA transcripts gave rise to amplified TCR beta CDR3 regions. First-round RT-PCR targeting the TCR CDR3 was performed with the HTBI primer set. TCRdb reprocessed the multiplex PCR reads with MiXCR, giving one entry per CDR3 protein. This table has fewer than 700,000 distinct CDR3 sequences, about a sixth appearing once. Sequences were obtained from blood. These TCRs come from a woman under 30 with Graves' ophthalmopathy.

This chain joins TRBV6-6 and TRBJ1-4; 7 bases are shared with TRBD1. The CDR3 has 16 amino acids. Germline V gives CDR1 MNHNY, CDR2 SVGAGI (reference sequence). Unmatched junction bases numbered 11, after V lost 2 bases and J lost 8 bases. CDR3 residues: CASSYGDRRKREKLFF. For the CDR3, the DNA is TGTGCCAGCAGTTACGGGGACAGAAGAAAAAGGGAAAAACTGTTTTTT.

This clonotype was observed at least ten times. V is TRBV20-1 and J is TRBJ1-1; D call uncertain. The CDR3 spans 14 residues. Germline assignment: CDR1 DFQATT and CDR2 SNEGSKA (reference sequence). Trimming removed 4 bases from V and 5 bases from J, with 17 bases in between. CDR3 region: CSATKPPGRTEAFF. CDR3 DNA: TGCAGTGCTACAAAACCCCCGGGGAGAACTGAAGCTTTCTTT.

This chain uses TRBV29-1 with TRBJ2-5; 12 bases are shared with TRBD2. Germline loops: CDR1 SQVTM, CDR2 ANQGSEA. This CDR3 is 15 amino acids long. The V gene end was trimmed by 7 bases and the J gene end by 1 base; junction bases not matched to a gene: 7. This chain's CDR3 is CSGVGLAGSQETQYF. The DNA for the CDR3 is TGCAGCGGGGTAGGACTAGCGGGGAGCCAAGAGACCCAGTACTTC.

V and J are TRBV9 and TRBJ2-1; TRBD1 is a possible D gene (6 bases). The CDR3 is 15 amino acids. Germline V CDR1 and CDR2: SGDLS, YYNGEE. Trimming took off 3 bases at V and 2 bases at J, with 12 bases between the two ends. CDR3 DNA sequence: TGTGCCAGCAGCGCGGGCAGGGGACCCTACAATGAGCAGTTCTTC. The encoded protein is CASSAGRGPYNEQFF.

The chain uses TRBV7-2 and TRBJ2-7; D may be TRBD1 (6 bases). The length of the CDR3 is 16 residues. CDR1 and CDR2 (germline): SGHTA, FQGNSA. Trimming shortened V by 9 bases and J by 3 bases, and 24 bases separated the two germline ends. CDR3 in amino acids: CASKGRGRRDNYEQYF. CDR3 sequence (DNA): TGTGCCAGTAAAGGCAGGGGTAGACGGGATAACTACGAGCAGTACTTC.

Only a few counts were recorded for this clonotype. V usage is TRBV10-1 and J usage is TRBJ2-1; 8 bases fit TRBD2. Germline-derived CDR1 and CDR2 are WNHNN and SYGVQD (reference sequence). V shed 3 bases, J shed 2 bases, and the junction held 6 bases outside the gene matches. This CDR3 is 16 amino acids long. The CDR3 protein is CASSEETGGPYNEQFF. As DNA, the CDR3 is TGCGCCAGCAGTGAAGAGACGGGGGGGCCCTACAATGAGCAGTTCTTC.

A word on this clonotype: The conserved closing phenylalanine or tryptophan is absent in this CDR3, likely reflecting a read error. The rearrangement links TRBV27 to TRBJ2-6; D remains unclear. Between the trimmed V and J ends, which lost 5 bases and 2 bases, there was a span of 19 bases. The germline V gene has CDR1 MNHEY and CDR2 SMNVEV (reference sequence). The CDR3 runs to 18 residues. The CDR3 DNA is TGTGCCAGCAGTGTGTCCGGGCCTACCCTTACTGGGGCCAACGTCCTGACTCTC. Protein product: CASSVSGPTLTGANVLTL.

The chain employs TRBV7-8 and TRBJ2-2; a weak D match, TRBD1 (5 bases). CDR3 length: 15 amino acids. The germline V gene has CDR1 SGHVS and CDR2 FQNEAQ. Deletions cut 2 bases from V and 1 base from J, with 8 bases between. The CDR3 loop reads CASSLWGENTGELFF. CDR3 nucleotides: TGTGCCAGCAGCTTATGGGGCGAGAACACCGGGGAGCTGTTTTTT.

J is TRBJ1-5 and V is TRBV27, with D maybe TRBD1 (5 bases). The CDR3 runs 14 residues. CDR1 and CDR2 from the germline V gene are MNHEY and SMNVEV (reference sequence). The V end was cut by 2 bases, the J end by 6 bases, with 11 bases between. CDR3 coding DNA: TGTGCCAGCAGTTTAAAGGGGTGGGGTCAGCCCCAGCATTTT. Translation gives CASSLKGWGQPQHF.

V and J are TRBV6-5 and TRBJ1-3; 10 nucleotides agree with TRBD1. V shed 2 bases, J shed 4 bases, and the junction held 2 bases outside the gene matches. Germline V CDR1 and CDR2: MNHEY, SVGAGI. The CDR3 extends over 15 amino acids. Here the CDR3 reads CASSYDRGLGNTIYF. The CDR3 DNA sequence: TGTGCCAGCAGTTACGACAGGGGGCTGGGAAACACCATATATTTT.

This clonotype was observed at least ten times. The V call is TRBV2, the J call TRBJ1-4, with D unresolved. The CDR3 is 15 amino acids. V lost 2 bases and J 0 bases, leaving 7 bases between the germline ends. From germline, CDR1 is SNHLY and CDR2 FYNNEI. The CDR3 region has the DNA TGTGCCAGCAGTGAATTTCCGTCAACTAATGAAAAACTGTTTTTT. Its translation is CASSEFPSTNEKLFF.

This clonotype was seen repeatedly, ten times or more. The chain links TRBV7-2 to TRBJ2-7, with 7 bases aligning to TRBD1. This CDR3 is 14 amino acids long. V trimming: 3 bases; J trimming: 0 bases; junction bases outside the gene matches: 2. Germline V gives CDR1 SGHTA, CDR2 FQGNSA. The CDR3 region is CASSFTGASYEQYF. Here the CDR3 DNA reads TGTGCCAGCAGCTTTACAGGGGCCTCCTACGAGCAGTACTTC.

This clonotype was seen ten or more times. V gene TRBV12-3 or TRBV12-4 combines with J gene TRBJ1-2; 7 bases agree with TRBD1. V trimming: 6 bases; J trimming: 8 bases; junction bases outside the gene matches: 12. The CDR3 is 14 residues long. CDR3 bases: TGTGCCAGCAGCTACCGGGACAGCATCGGGGGCTACACCTTC. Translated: CASSYRDSIGGYTF.

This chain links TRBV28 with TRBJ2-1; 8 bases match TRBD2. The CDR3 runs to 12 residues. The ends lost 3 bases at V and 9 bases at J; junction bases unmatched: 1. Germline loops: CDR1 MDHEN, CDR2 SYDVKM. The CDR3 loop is CASSFSGTEQFF. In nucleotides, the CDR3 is TGTGCCAGCAGTTTTAGCGGGACTGAGCAGTTCTTC.

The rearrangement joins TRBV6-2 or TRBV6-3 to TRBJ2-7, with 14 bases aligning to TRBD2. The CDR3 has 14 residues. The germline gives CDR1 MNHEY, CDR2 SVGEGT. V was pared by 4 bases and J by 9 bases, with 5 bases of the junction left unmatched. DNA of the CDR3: TGTGCCAGCAGTTCGACAGGGACTAGCGGGAGGCAGTACTTC. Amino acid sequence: CASSSTGTSGRQYF.

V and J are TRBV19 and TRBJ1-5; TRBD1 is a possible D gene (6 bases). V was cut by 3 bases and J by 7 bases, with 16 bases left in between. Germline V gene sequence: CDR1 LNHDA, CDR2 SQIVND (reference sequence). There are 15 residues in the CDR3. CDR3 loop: CASSIGEVGGQPQHF. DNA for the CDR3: TGTGCCAGTAGTATTGGCGAGGTAGGGGGACAGCCCCAGCATTTT.

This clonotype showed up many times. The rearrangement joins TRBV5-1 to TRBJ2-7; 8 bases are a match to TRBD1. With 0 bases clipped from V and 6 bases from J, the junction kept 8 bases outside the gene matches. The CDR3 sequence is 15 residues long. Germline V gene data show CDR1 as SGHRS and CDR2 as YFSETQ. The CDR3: CASSLAGQGTTEQYF. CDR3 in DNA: TGCGCCAGCAGCTTGGCTGGACAGGGAACTACCGAGCAGTACTTC.

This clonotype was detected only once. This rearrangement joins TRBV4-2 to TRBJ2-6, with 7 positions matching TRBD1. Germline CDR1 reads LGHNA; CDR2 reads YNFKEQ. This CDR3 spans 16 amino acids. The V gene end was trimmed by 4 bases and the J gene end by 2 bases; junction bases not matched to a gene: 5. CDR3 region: CASSRITGAGANVLTF. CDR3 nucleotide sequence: TGTGCCAGCAGCCGAATAACAGGGGCTGGGGCCAACGTCCTGACTTTC.

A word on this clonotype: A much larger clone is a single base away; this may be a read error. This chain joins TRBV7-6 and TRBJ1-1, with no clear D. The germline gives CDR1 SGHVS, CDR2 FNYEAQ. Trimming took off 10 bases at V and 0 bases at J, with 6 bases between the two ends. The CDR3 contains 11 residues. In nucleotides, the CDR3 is TGTGCCACCGGGGTGAACACTGAAGCTTTCTTT. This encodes CATGVNTEAFF.

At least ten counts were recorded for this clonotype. The DNA of the CDR3 is TGCAGTGCCCCCGAGGACAGGGGCGAGGGCTACACCTTC. This translates into CSAPEDRGEGYTF. The chain employs TRBV20-1 and TRBJ1-2; 9 nucleotides align to TRBD1. With 6 bases clipped from V and 8 bases from J, the junction kept 10 bases outside the gene matches. The CDR3 is made up of 13 amino acids. Germline V gives CDR1 DFQATT, CDR2 SNEGSKA (reference sequence).

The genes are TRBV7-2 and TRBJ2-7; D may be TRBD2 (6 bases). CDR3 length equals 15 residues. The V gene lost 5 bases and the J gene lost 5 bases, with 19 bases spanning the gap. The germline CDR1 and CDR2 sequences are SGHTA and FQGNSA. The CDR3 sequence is CASSLTGLTSNEQYF. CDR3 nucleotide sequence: TGTGCCAGCAGCCTAACGGGACTCACCTCTAACGAGCAGTACTTC.

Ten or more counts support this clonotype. CDR3: CASSLGTSGSSEQYF. CDR3 in DNA: TGTGCCAGCAGTTTGGGAACTAGCGGGAGTTCCGAGCAGTACTTC. The genes are TRBV28 and TRBJ2-7; 11 bases agree with TRBD2. After removal of 3 bases from V and 6 bases from J, the junction contained 7 bases not matched to a gene. The V gene's germline CDR1 is MDHEN and CDR2 SYDVKM. This CDR3 is 15 amino acids long.